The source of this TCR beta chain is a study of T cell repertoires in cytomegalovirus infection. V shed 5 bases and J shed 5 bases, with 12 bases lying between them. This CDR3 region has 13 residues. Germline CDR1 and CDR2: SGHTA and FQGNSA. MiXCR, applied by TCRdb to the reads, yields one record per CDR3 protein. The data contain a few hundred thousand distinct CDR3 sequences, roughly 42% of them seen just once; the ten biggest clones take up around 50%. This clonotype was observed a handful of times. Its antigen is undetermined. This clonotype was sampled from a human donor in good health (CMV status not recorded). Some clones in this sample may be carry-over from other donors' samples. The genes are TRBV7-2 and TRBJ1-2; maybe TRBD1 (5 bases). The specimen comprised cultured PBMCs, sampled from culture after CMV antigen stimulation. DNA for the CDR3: TGTGCCAGCAGCAAACAGGATTCTTATGGCTACACCTTC. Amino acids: CASSKQDSYGYTF.